This T cell receptor (beta chain) was identified in a study of blood T cells in healthy people across ages. This clonotype was seen a handful of times. Its matching antigen is unknown. It was with a sample-barcoded 5' primer and a J-beta primer mix that a second PCR of about 7 to 12 cycles was run. A template-switch adaptor that had 12 random nucleotides put a tag on each cDNA molecule. MiXCR, applied by TCRdb to the 5' RACE reads, yields one record per CDR3 protein. This table holds fewer than 2,000,000 distinct CDR3 sequences, almost 35% found once. General study results and limits: Naive CD4+ cells and diversity were both higher in long-lived donors than in aged donors. Getting older went along with TCR beta diversity per million T cells dropping roughly linearly.

V shed 0 bases and J shed 3 bases, with 10 bases lying between them. The CDR3 is 15 amino acids. Per the germline V gene, CDR1 is MGHDK and CDR2 is SYGVNS. This clonotype originated in a woman aged 25-40 years in good health. The sample consisted of blood. J is TRBJ2-3 and V is TRBV25-1; D is possibly TRBD2 (6 bases). CDR3 sequence: CASSEYGGKTDTQYF. The CDR3 DNA reads TGTGCCAGCAGTGAATACGGGGGAAAGACAGATACGCAGTATTTT.